This paragraph covers one T cell receptor beta chain sequence. This entry is derived from a study of blood T cell repertoires in COVID-19. Across the whole study: Collection of acute and convalescent COVID-19 samples took place in the United States, Italy and Spain. PBMCs, B-cell-depleted T cells, or T cells provided the cDNA or gDNA that made up the material.

Germline V gene lookup returns CDR1 GTSNPN and CDR2 SVGIG (reference sequence). The CDR3 length is 13 residues. The V gene lost 2 bases and the J gene lost 3 bases, with 10 bases spanning the gap. Authors' methods: Amplification from reference gene primers served as the basis for estimated nucleated cell counts. Sequenced by immunoSEQ multiplex PCR; TCRdb stores in-frame clones only, minus some. V, J and clone size were drawn from that table, and D and trimming were deduced from the DNA. The data hold roughly 90,000 clones, with about 83% observed a single time. Sequencing was carried out using peripheral blood. The J gene is TRBJ1-1, the V gene TRBV30; D call uncertain. The sequence was obtained from a woman aged 70-85 years with acute or convalescent COVID-19. The CDR3 sequence: CAWSLVSDTEAFF. The CDR3 DNA sequence: TGTGCCTGGAGTCTGGTGAGCGACACTGAAGCTTTCTTT.